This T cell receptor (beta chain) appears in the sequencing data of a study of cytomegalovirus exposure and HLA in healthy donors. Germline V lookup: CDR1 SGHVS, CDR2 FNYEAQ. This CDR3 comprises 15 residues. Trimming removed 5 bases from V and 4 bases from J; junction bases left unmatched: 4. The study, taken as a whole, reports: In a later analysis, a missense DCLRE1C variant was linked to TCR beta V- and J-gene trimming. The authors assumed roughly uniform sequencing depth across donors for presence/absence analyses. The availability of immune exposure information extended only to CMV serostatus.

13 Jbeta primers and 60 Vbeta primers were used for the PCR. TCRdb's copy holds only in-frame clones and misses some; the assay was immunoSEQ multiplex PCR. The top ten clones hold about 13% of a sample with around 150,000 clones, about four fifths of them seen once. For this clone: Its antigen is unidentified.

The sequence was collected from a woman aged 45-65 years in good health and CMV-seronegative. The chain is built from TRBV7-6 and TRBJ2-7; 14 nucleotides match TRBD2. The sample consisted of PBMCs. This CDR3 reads CASSPRTSGGYEQYF. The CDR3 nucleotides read TGTGCCAGCAGCCCGAGGACTAGCGGGGGGTACGAGCAGTACTTC.